This entry lists 21 T cell receptor beta chains sequenced from one sample in a study of metastatic and nonmetastatic thyroid tumors. With MiXCR, TCRdb called clones anew from the PCR reads. The sample holds more than 70,000 clones; 8.6% are singletons and the top ten take 8% to 10%. All patients were treatment-naive before thyroid surgery. Material: blood. Receptors originate from a female donor with papillary thyroid cancer or a benign thyroid nodule (not recorded which). Some clones in this sample may be carry-over from other donors' samples.

There are many counts of this clone. The genes are TRBV6-1 and TRBJ2-7; maybe TRBD2 (5 bases). This CDR3 contains 15 residues. Per the germline V gene, CDR1 is MNHNS and CDR2 is SASEGT. V was clipped by 1 base and J by 3 bases, with 13 bases between them. CDR3 residues: CASSEGTYYRYEQYF. CDR3 nucleotide sequence: TGTGCCAGCAGTGAAGGGACTTATTATCGCTACGAGCAGTACTTC.

About this clone: A much larger clone is a single base away; this may be a read error. The chain is built from TRBV6-1 and TRBJ2-5; possible D gene TRBD1, 5 bases. Germline loops: CDR1 MNHNS, CDR2 SASEGT. There are 15 residues in the CDR3. CDR3 nucleotide sequence: TGTGCCAGCAGTTCCGCCAGGGTAACCAAAGAGACCAAGTACTTC. It translates to CASSSARVTKETKYF.

At least ten counts were recorded for this clone. This chain joins TRBV4-1 and TRBJ1-6; a weak D match, TRBD1 (5 bases). V was pared by 0 bases and J by 8 bases, with 14 bases between. From germline, CDR1 is MGHRA and CDR2 YSYEKL. This CDR3 has 16 residues. As DNA, the CDR3 is TGCGCCAGCAGCCAAGATGGGGGTCGGGCAGATTCACCCCTCCACTTT. This translates into CASSQDGGRADSPLHF.

This clone appeared many times. The chain uses TRBV4-1 and TRBJ2-1; perhaps D is TRBD1 or TRBD2 (5 bases each). The CDR3 loop spans 17 amino acids. Trimming cost V 1 base and J 4 bases, with 17 bases left between them. Germline V gives CDR1 MGHRA, CDR2 YSYEKL. The CDR3 nucleotides are TGCGCCAGCAGCCAAGTGAGGGGTAGGGTTGGGTACAATGAGCAGTTCTTC. This sequence encodes CASSQVRGRVGYNEQFF.

This clone is deemed medium-sized. The V gene is TRBV20-1, the J gene TRBJ1-2; a weak D match, TRBD1 (5 bases). The germline V gene has CDR1 DFQATT and CDR2 SNEGSKA (reference sequence). The CDR3 runs to 14 residues. Trimming left V 0 bases short and J 3 bases short, with 11 bases between. CDR3 bases: TGCAGTGCTAGAGATAACGGGGGGTACTATGGCTACACCTTC. Translation: CSARDNGGYYGYTF.

The sample holds many counts of this clone. The chain has TRBV7-9 and TRBJ2-3, with D tentatively TRBD1 (5 bases). CDR3 length: 14 residues. Germline CDR1 and CDR2: SEHNR and FQNEAQ (reference sequence). Trimming removed 1 base at V and 4 bases at J, with 9 bases between. This CDR3 reads CASSLVWGPDTQYF. The CDR3 coding sequence is TGTGCCAGCAGCTTAGTATGGGGCCCAGATACGCAGTATTTT.

This clone was recorded a few times. This chain links TRBV10-1 with TRBJ1-4; 9 bases match TRBD1. Unmatched junction bases numbered 11, after V lost 10 bases and J lost 8 bases. The CDR3 spans 14 residues. CDR1 WNHNN and CDR2 SYGVQD come from the germline V gene (reference sequence). Here the CDR3 reads CAIHGGTGYEKLFF. The CDR3 coding sequence is TGCGCCATCCACGGGGGGACAGGGTACGAAAAACTGTTTTTT.

As to this clone: A much bigger clone sits one base away, suggesting this may be a read error. The CDR3 sequence: CASHGTTGEPFF. The CDR3 nucleotides read TGTGCCAGCCACGGGACTACCGGGGAGCCGTTTTTT. This chain uses TRBV28 with TRBJ2-2; the match to TRBD2 covers 7 bases. The CDR3 runs to 12 residues. CDR1 is MDHEN and CDR2 is SYDVKM in the germline V gene.

This clone has ten or more counts. This chain joins TRBV6-1 and TRBJ2-4; D unclear. The V gene lost 6 bases and the J gene lost 3 bases, with 0 bases spanning the gap. From germline, CDR1 is MNHNS and CDR2 SASEGT. This CDR3 has 10 residues. CDR3 region: CASSKNIQYF. The CDR3 DNA is TGTGCCAGCAGCAAAAACATTCAGTACTTC.

In this sample, this clone turned up many times. The gene calls are TRBV9 and TRBJ1-6; 8 bases line up with TRBD1. Germline V gene lookup returns CDR1 SGDLS and CDR2 YYNGEE. Unmatched junction bases numbered 5, after V lost 3 bases and J lost 9 bases. The CDR3 is made up of 14 amino acids. CDR3 protein: CASSGGQGSSPLHF. The CDR3 DNA reads TGTGCCAGCAGCGGCGGACAGGGAAGTTCACCCCTCCACTTT.

This clone was seen repeatedly, ten times or more. V usage is TRBV6-4 and J usage is TRBJ2-1; D perhaps matches TRBD2 (6 bases). The germline gives CDR1 MRHNA, CDR2 SNTAGT. V was pared by 2 bases and J by 10 bases, with 12 bases between. This CDR3 is built from 13 residues. CDR3 loop: CASSDGGAGEQFF. The CDR3 coding sequence is TGTGCCAGCAGTGACGGTGGGGCGGGGGAGCAGTTCTTC.

As concerns this clone: It may be a read error: a sequence one base away is much more abundant. V and J are TRBV5-1 and TRBJ2-1; D remains ambiguous. The germline V gene encodes CDR1 SGHRS and CDR2 YFSETQ. The CDR3 consists of 16 residues. As DNA, the CDR3 is TGCGCCAGCAGCTTGGCCCGCGTTGGGGTTCGCAATGAGCGGTTCTTC. It codes for CASSLARVGVRNERFF.

Many counts were recorded for this clone. The genes are TRBV7-3 and TRBJ2-7; 9 bases align to TRBD1. CDR3 length: 15 residues. J lost 2 bases, V lost 1 base, and 3 bases had no gene match. Germline V lookup: CDR1 SGHTA, CDR2 FQGTGA. The CDR3 DNA reads TGTGCCAGCAGCTTAATGGGGACAGGGACCTACGAGCAGTACTTC. Amino acid sequence: CASSLMGTGTYEQYF.

This clone has ten or more counts. The chain couples TRBV2 to TRBJ2-5; 10 positions match TRBD2. Germline CDR1 and CDR2: SNHLY and FYNNEI. Germline trimming cut 2 bases from V and 7 bases from J; bases unmatched to any gene: 4. The CDR3 contains 14 residues. CDR3 protein: CASSESSGGGTQYF. Written as DNA, the CDR3 is TGTGCCAGCAGTGAATCTAGCGGGGGAGGGACCCAGTACTTC.

The chain recombines TRBV11-2 with TRBJ2-5; perhaps D is TRBD1 or TRBD2 (5 bases each). V lost 2 bases and J lost 13, with 17 bases in between. The CDR3 extends over 13 amino acids. The germline V gene encodes CDR1 SGHAT and CDR2 FQNNGV. The DNA for the CDR3 is TGTGCCAGCAGCTTAAGGAGCCCGGGACCCGGGTACTTC. Translating it yields CASSLRSPGPGYF. The entire variable domain, with the rest obtained from reference TRBV11-2 and TRBJ2-5, is as follows: EAGVAQSPRYKIIEKRQSVAFWCNPISGHATLYWYQQILGQGPKLLIQFQNNGVVDDSQLPKDRFSAERLKGVDSTLKIQPAKLEDSAVYLCASSLRSPGPGYFGPGTRLLVL.

Only a few counts were recorded for this clone. This may be a read error, as it is one base from a much larger clone. The identical CDR3 is also encoded by other nucleotide sequences in the sample. The rearrangement links TRBV12-3 or TRBV12-4 to TRBJ1-3, with no clear D. Trimming cost V 1 base and J 4 bases, with 2 bases left between them. The CDR3 has 12 amino acids. In nucleotides, the CDR3 is TGTGCCAGCAGTTTAGTCGGAAACACCATATATTTT. This encodes CASSLVGNTIYF.

This clone appeared a few times. The genes are TRBV5-1 and TRBJ1-2; D unresolved. The germline CDR1 and CDR2 sequences are SGHRS and YFSETQ. The length of the CDR3 is 13 residues. Trimming cost V 0 bases and J 5 bases, with 8 bases left between them. CDR3 sequence (DNA): TGCGCCAGCAGCTTGGGGGCAGAATATGGCTACACCTTC. Its translation: CASSLGAEYGYTF. Based on the CDR3 plus reference TRBV5-1 and TRBJ1-2, the full variable domain is KAGVTQTPRYLIKTRGQQVTLSCSPISGHRSVSWYQQTPGQGLQFLFEYFSETQRNKGNFPGRFSGRQFSNSRSEMNVSTLELGDSALYLCASSLGAEYGYTFGSGTRLTVV.

This clone was recorded at least ten times. The chain is built from TRBV9 and TRBJ2-3, with 10 bases identical to TRBD2. Trimming cost V 3 bases and J 6 bases; bases outside gene matches: 4. The CDR3 runs 14 residues. The V gene's germline CDR1 is SGDLS and CDR2 YYNGEE. The chain's CDR3 is CASSAGLASDTQYF. CDR3 bases: TGTGCCAGCAGCGCGGGACTAGCGAGTGATACGCAGTATTTT.

This clone was recorded many times. The J gene is TRBJ2-7, the V gene TRBV3-1, with unresolved D. Germline V gene lookup returns CDR1 LGHDT and CDR2 YNNKEL (reference sequence). V lost 0 bases and J lost 6, with 15 bases in between. The CDR3 runs 15 residues. The CDR3 reads CASSQDRRVRAEQYF. As DNA, the CDR3 is TGTGCCAGCAGCCAAGATAGAAGGGTTAGAGCCGAGCAGTACTTC.

This clone was seen ten or more times. The J gene is TRBJ1-3, the V gene TRBV2; no reliable D call. Germline V CDR1 and CDR2: SNHLY, FYNNEI. This CDR3 is built from 14 residues. The ends were cut back, 7 bases at V and 0 bases at J, with 10 bases in the middle. CDR3 amino acids: CASTRGRSGNTIYF. CDR3 nucleotides: TGTGCCAGCACCAGAGGGCGCTCTGGAAACACCATATATTTT. Supplemented by reference TRBV2 and TRBJ1-3, the full variable domain reads EPEVTQTPSHQVTQMGQEVILRCVPISNHLYFYWYRQILGQKVEFLVSFYNNEISEKSEIFDDQFSVERPDGSNFTLKIRSTKLEDSAMYFCASTRGRSGNTIYFGEGSWLTVV.

In this sample, this clone turned up many times. The chain uses TRBV2 and TRBJ2-3, with 9 nucleotides matching TRBD2. The germline V gene encodes CDR1 SNHLY and CDR2 FYNNEI. With V trimmed by 6 bases and J by 0 bases, 13 bases remained unmatched. The CDR3 contains 18 residues. CDR3 sequence: CASRRRLAGTSSTDTQYF. The CDR3 DNA sequence: TGTGCCAGCAGAAGGCGGCTAGCGGGGACCTCTAGCACAGATACGCAGTATTTT.